These T cell receptor beta chains were read from a single sample in a study of graft-versus-host responses after intestinal transplantation. TCRdb keeps only in-frame clones here, not all; method: immunoSEQ multiplex PCR. The table records 75,000 to 100,000 clones, approximately 90% of them present only once. The material was PBMCs, obtained approximately 470 days after intestinal transplant. These receptors originate from a human patient who received an intestinal transplant, so some T cells may come from the graft donor. Each CDR3 is given without its conserved first and last residue. Expanded clones are given a class, and other clones once, few, many or no size at all.

clone_size,j_call,v_call,cdr3_aa
.,TRBJ1-5,TRBV27,ASSLWQGNQPQH
.,TRBJ2-3,TRBV2,ATLTAKSTDTQY
once,TRBJ1-6,TRBV7-9,ASSLSDRQRDSPLH
.,TRBJ1-1,TRBV10-3,ATAINDRGNTEAF
.,TRBJ2-7,TRBV4-2,ASSQLLRGRGYEQY
.,TRBJ2-7,TRBV7-8,ASSPPGSYEQY
.,TRBJ2-5,TRBV6-6,ASSYGTELGAQY
.,TRBJ2-1,TRBV6-5,ASSYGSGFLTMRQF
.,TRBJ2-1,TRBV5-6,ASSQGTPGDEQF
.,TRBJ1-2,TRBV29-1,SVDSYGYT
.,TRBJ1-1,TRBV6-5,ASSYSGRGRTEAF
.,TRBJ2-5,TRBV7-2,ASSLGTSGGTQETQY
few,TRBJ1-3,TRBV5-4,ASSWDQGNTIY
once,TRBJ1-2,TRBV7-2,ASGGSYGYT
.,TRBJ1-3,TRBV7-3,ASSSDGGNTIY
.,TRBJ2-3,TRBV19,ASSIGAVRSDTQY